A single sample is the source of the 21 T cell receptor beta chains below, sequenced in a study of neoadjuvant anti-PD-1 for oral cavity cancer. TCRdb keeps only in-frame clones here, not all; method: immunoSEQ multiplex PCR. The table has some 7,400 clones, roughly 69% seen once; the top ten hold around 3%. Sequences were derived from PBMCs, sampled before nivolumab (anti-PD-1) treatment. These receptors were taken from a person between 35 and 79 years old with oral cavity squamous cell carcinoma.

The chain joins TRBV30 to TRBJ1-5, with D possibly matching TRBD1 (6 bases). The V end was cut by 5 bases, the J end by 5 bases, with 13 bases between. Per the germline V gene, CDR1 is GTSNPN and CDR2 is SVGIG (reference sequence). This CDR3 region has 13 residues. The CDR3 spells CAWGDNQDQPQHF. In DNA form, the CDR3 reads TGTGCCTGGGGGGACAATCAAGATCAGCCCCAGCATTTT.

This clone was picked up one time. The chain links TRBV5-1 to TRBJ1-3; D possibly corresponds to TRBD1 (5 bases). V dropped 0 bases and J dropped 1 base, with 14 bases sitting between them. Germline loops: CDR1 SGHRS, CDR2 YFSETQ. The CDR3 covers 17 residues. The CDR3 DNA follows: TGCGCCAGCAGCTTGGACGGGGGACTCGGGTCTGGAAACACCATATATTTT. This translates into CASSLDGGLGSGNTIYF.

The chain couples TRBV19 to TRBJ2-6, with a possible D match to TRBD1 (5 bases). The CDR3 length is 14 residues. V gave up 7 bases and J gave up 0 bases, with 7 bases separating them. The germline V gene has CDR1 LNHDA and CDR2 SQIVND (reference sequence). The CDR3 loop is CASMDTSGANVLTF. The CDR3 DNA follows: TGTGCCAGTATGGACACCTCTGGGGCCAACGTCCTGACTTTC.

The genes are TRBV2 and TRBJ2-1; 10 bases align to TRBD2. Per the germline V gene, CDR1 is SNHLY and CDR2 is FYNNEI. There are 18 residues in the CDR3. The V segment lost 8 bases and the J segment 5 bases; nucleotides outside the gene matches: 18. The CDR3 DNA sequence: TGTGCCAGCTTGCCCCGGGCTAGCGGGGGAGTCAGAAACAATGAGCAGTTCTTC. This translates into CASLPRASGGVRNNEQFF.

V gene TRBV2 combines with J gene TRBJ1-2; 9 bases agree with TRBD1. The CDR3 totals 15 residues. Looked up from germline, CDR1 is SNHLY and CDR2 is FYNNEI. V dropped 9 bases and J dropped 1; count of bases not matched to a gene: 9. CDR3 DNA: TGTGCCAGTCGTTCCGGGACAGGGCGTAACTATGGCTACACCTTC. This sequence encodes CASRSGTGRNYGYTF.

In DNA form, the CDR3 reads TGTGCCAGCAGCTTAGAGGGGACAGGGCTTGAAAAACTGTTTTTT. Translating it yields CASSLEGTGLEKLFF. The genes are TRBV11-2 and TRBJ1-4, with 9 bases fitting TRBD1. The CDR3 extends over 15 amino acids. The V gene end was trimmed by 0 bases and the J gene end by 7 bases; junction bases not matched to a gene: 3. CDR1 SGHAT and CDR2 FQNNGV come from the germline V gene.

This rearrangement joins TRBV19 to TRBJ1-4; perhaps TRBD1 as D (5 bases). CDR3 size: 16 residues. Per the germline V gene, CDR1 is LNHDA and CDR2 is SQIVND (reference sequence). Between the trimmed V and J ends, which lost 3 bases and 0 bases, there was a span of 11 bases. The DNA of the CDR3 is TGTGCCAGTAGTATCTTTGGGACCGCAACTAATGAAAAACTGTTTTTT. Translating it yields CASSIFGTATNEKLFF.

The J gene is TRBJ1-5, the V gene TRBV19, with D perhaps matching TRBD1 (6 bases). This CDR3 is 14 amino acids long. V lost 7 bases and J 6 bases, leaving 16 bases between the germline ends. Germline loops: CDR1 LNHDA, CDR2 SQIVND (reference sequence). Here the CDR3 DNA reads TGTGCCAGTACCGGGACAATAACGGGTCAGCCCCAGCATTTT. This gives the protein CASTGTITGQPQHF. The whole variable domain, remainder taken from reference TRBV19 and TRBJ1-5, is DGGITQSPKYLFRKEGQNVTLSCEQNLNHDAMYWYRQDPGQGLRLIYYSQIVNDFQKGDIAEGYSVSREKKESFPLTVTSAQKNPTAFYLCASTGTITGQPQHFGDGTRLSIL.

The table lists this clone with a few counts. CDR3 nucleotide sequence: TGTGCCAGCAGTTACTCCGGACAGAGCTATGGCTACACCTTC. It is translated as CASSYSGQSYGYTF. The chain joins TRBV6-5 to TRBJ1-2; D may be TRBD1 (6 bases). V lost 0 bases, J lost 4 bases, and 9 bases lay in between. CDR1 and CDR2 (germline): MNHEY, SVGAGI. The length of the CDR3 is 14 residues.

CDR3 region: CASSLALLADDAQYF. CDR3 in DNA: TGTGCCAGCAGCTTAGCGTTACTAGCGGATGACGCTCAGTACTTC. This sequence joins TRBV11-1 and TRBJ2-4, with 8 bases fitting TRBD2. Losses at the gene ends were 0 bases for V and 12 bases for J; bases not matched to a gene: 10. The CDR3 is 15 residues long. From germline, CDR1 is SGHAT and CDR2 FQDESV (reference sequence).

The chain recombines TRBV7-6 with TRBJ2-7, with 8 nucleotides matching TRBD1. With 5 bases clipped from V and 3 bases from J, the junction kept 6 bases outside the gene matches. This CDR3 comprises 14 residues. Germline lookup yields CDR1 SGHVS and CDR2 FNYEAQ. CDR3 DNA: TGTGCCAGCAGCCCCCGACAGGGGAACTACGAGCAGTACTTC. Protein sequence: CASSPRQGNYEQYF.

This chain links TRBV28 with TRBJ1-6, with D uncertain. Germline values: CDR1 MDHEN, CDR2 SYDVKM. V was pared by 6 bases and J by 7 bases, with 16 bases between. The CDR3 length is 15 residues. The CDR3 reads CASSPPAADNSPLHF. The CDR3 DNA reads as TGTGCCAGCAGCCCCCCCGCCGCGGACAATTCACCCCTCCACTTT. The whole variable domain, filled in from reference TRBV28 and TRBJ1-6, reads DVKVTQSSRYLVKRTGEKVFLECVQDMDHENMFWYRQDPGLGLRLIYFSYDVKMKEKGDIPEGYSVSREKKERFSLILESASTNQTSMYLCASSPPAADNSPLHFGNGTRLTVT.

CDR3 region: CASNPIRSHGEQFF. The CDR3 DNA reads TGTGCCAGCAACCCGATAAGGTCCCACGGGGAGCAGTTCTTC. The chain carries TRBV7-2 and TRBJ2-1, with D uncertain. The CDR3 totals 14 residues. Trimming removed 7 bases at V and 10 bases at J, with 20 bases between. The germline gives CDR1 SGHTA, CDR2 FQGNSA.

This chain connects TRBV7-8 to TRBJ2-1; 10 bases match TRBD1. The junction had 3 bases not matched to a gene; V was cut back by 4 bases and J by 3 bases. The CDR3 loop spans 15 amino acids. Germline CDR1 SGHVS, CDR2 FQNEAQ. CDR3 bases: TGTGCCAGCAGCTCCGGGACAGGGGACTACAATGAGCAGTTCTTC. This sequence encodes CASSSGTGDYNEQFF.

The CDR3 coding sequence is TGTGCCAGCAGCCCTTCCCACAGTTGGGAAAACGGGGAGCTGTTTTTT. Translation: CASSPSHSWENGELFF. This chain joins TRBV5-6 and TRBJ2-2; no firm D call. CDR3 length equals 16 residues. Trimming cost V 4 bases and J 7 bases, with 20 bases left between them. CDR1 SGHDT and CDR2 YYEEEE come from the germline V gene. Supplemented by reference TRBV5-6 and TRBJ2-2, the full variable domain reads DAGVTQSPTHLIKTRGQQVTLRCSPKSGHDTVSWYQQALGQGPQFIFQYYEEEERQRGNFPDRFSGHQFPNYSSELNVNALLLGDSALYLCASSPSHSWENGELFFGEGSRLTVL.

V usage is TRBV5-1 and J usage is TRBJ1-1, with 9 bases lining up with TRBD1. Germline CDR1 is SGHRS and CDR2 is YFSETQ. The CDR3 covers 16 residues. Trimming cost V 3 bases and J 5 bases; bases outside gene matches: 11. The CDR3 sequence: CASSSGQGVAGTEAFF. The CDR3 DNA reads as TGCGCCAGCAGCTCGGGACAGGGAGTTGCTGGAACTGAAGCTTTCTTT.

The chain employs TRBV5-4 and TRBJ1-2; no clear D gene. Trimming took off 0 bases at V and 3 bases at J, with 9 bases between the two ends. CDR1 is SGHNT, CDR2 YYREEE, per germline (reference sequence). CDR3 length: 14 amino acids. The CDR3 DNA reads TGTGCCAGCAGCTTGGAGTCGAGAGACTATGGCTACACCTTC. Translating gives CASSLESRDYGYTF.

The rearrangement joins TRBV10-2 to TRBJ1-2; tentative D call: TRBD1 (5 bases). Trimming shortened V by 8 bases and J by 8 bases, and 18 bases separated the two germline ends. Germline values: CDR1 WSHSY, CDR2 SAAADI. CDR3 length: 13 amino acids. CDR3 nucleotides: TGCGCCAGCTCAGAGGGACGGAGGTTGGGCTACACCTTC. Translating it yields CASSEGRRLGYTF.

The gene calls are TRBV5-4 and TRBJ2-2, with a weak D call TRBD2 (7 bases). V was trimmed by 5 bases and J by 4 bases, leaving 21 bases between them. CDR3 size: 17 residues. CDR1 and CDR2 (germline): SGHNT, YYREEE (reference sequence). Here the CDR3 DNA reads TGTGCCAGCAGTCCCGCGCCGGCCGGGGGGCGCACCGGGGAGCTGTTTTTT. Protein sequence: CASSPAPAGGRTGELFF.

In this sample, this clone turned up once. The chain joins TRBV14 to TRBJ2-3; D ambiguous. Germline V gene sequence: CDR1 SGHDN, CDR2 FVKESK. This CDR3 spans 14 amino acids. V shed 4 bases and J shed 1 base, with 9 bases lying between them. CDR3 DNA sequence: TGTGCCAGCAGCCGCCTACAGCGCACAGATACGCAGTATTTT. This gives the protein CASSRLQRTDTQYF.

The gene calls are TRBV7-9 and TRBJ1-3; D might be TRBD1 (5 bases). The V gene's germline CDR1 is SEHNR and CDR2 FQNEAQ (reference sequence). The length of the CDR3 is 16 residues. Trimming removed 4 bases at V and 1 base at J, with 14 bases between. CDR3 sequence reads: CASSSDQGPSGNTIYF. CDR3 DNA: TGTGCCAGCAGCTCAGATCAGGGTCCGTCTGGAAACACCATATATTTT.